The clone carrying this TCR beta chain came up a few times. Its antigen remains unidentified. The length of the CDR3 is 14 residues. CDR1 is SGHAT and CDR2 is FQNNGV in the germline V gene. Trimming stripped 1 base from V and 5 bases from J, with 12 bases between. The sample is drawn from a study of Graves' ophthalmopathy and Graves' hyperthyroidism. Study observations and caveats: The model's ophthalmopathy progression predictions had approximately 71% sensitivity and 72% to 80% specificity.

Amplification targeted the TCR beta CDR3 regions, with RNA transcripts as the source material. In the first round, RT-PCR was carried out with HTBI primers, and a multiplex PCR formed the second round. In TCRdb, the multiplex PCR reads were re-called with MiXCR into one record per CDR3 protein. Of hundreds of thousands of distinct CDR3 sequences in the sample, around 45% were seen once. The PBMCs originated from roughly 10 ml of fresh peripheral blood. The source of this sequence is an adult man with Graves' ophthalmopathy. The rearrangement links TRBV11-2 to TRBJ2-7, with a weak D call TRBD1 (5 bases). Sequences were obtained from peripheral blood. The CDR3 loop reads CASSLAPGPHEQYF. In DNA, the CDR3 is TGTGCCAGCAGCTTAGCGCCAGGGCCCCACGAGCAGTACTTC.